This record looks at one TCR beta chain sequence and its context. This record comes from a study of CD8 T cells in Susac syndrome. The germline V and J ends were trimmed by 4 bases and 3 bases, with 7 bases remaining between them. Germline CDR1 LGHDT, CDR2 YNNKEL (reference sequence). CDR3 length: 12 amino acids. Random hexamers were used to reverse transcribe an amount of about 0.45 to 1 ug RNA. A single record per CDR3 protein comes from TCRdb applying MiXCR to the immunoSEQ multiplex PCR reads. The table includes 140,000 or so distinct CDR3 sequences, roughly 95% detected once. This receptor was taken from a human donor with multiple sclerosis. Input material: CD4+ T cells from PBMCs. This sequence joins TRBV3-1 and TRBJ2-7; D ambiguous. Here the CDR3 DNA reads TGTGCCAGCAGCCGCGTGGGCTACGAGCAGTACTTC. Its translation is CASSRVGYEQYF.